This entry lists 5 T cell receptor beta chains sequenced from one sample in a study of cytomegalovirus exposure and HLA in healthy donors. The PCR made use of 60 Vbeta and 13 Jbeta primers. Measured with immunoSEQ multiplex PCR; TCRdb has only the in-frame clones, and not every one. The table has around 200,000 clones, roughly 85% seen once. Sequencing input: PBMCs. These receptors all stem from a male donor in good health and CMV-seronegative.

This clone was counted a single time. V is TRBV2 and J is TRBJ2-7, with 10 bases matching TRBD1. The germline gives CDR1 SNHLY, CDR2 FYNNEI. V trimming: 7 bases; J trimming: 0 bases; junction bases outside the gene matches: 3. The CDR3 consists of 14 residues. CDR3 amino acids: CASTGQGDSYEQYF. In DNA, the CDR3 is TGTGCCAGCACCGGACAGGGGGACTCCTACGAGCAGTACTTC. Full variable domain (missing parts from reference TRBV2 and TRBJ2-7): EPEVTQTPSHQVTQMGQEVILRCVPISNHLYFYWYRQILGQKVEFLVSFYNNEISEKSEIFDDQFSVERPDGSNFTLKIRSTKLEDSAMYFCASTGQGDSYEQYFGPGTRLTVT.

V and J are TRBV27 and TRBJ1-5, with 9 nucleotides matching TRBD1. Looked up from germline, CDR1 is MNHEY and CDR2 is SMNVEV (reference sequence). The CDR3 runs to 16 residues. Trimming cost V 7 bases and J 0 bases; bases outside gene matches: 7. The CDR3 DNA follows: TGTGCCAGCAAGGACAGGGGACCGTATAGCAATCAGCCCCAGCATTTT. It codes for CASKDRGPYSNQPQHF.

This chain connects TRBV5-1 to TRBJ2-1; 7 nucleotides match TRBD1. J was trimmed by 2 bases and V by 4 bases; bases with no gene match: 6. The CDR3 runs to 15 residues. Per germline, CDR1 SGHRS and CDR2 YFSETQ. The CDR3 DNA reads TGCGCCAGCAGCGGAGGACAGGTCACCTACAATGAGCAGTTCTTC. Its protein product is CASSGGQVTYNEQFF.

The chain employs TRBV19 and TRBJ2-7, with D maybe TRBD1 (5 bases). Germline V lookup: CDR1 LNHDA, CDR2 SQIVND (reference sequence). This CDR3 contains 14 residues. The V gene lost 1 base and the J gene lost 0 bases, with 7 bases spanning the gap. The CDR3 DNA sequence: TGTGCCAGTAGTATAGCAGGGAACTCCTACGAGCAGTACTTC. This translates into CASSIAGNSYEQYF. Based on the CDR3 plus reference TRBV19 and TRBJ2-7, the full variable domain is DGGITQSPKYLFRKEGQNVTLSCEQNLNHDAMYWYRQDPGQGLRLIYYSQIVNDFQKGDIAEGYSVSREKKESFPLTVTSAQKNPTAFYLCASSIAGNSYEQYFGPGTRLTVT.

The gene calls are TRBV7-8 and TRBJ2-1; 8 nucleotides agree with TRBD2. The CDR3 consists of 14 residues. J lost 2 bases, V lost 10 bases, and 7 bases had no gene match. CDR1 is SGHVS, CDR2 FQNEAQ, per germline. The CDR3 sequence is CATQSGGTYNEQFF. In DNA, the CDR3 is TGTGCCACTCAGAGCGGGGGAACCTACAATGAGCAGTTCTTC. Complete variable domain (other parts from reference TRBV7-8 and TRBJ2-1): GAGVSQSPRYKVAKRGQDVALRCDPISGHVSLFWYQQALGQGPEFLTYFQNEAQLDKSGLPSDRFFAERPEGSVSTLKIQRTQQEDSAVYLCATQSGGTYNEQFFGPGTRLTVL.